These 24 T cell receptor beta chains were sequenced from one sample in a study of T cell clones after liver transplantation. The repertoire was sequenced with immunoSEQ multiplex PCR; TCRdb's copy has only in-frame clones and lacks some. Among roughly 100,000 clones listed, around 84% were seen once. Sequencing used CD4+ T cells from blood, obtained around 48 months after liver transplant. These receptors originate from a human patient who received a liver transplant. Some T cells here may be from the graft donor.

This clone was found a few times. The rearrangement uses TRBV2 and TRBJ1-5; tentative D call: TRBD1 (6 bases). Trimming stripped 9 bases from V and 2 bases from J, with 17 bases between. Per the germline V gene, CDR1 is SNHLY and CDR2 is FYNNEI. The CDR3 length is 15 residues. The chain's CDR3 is CASTRTGFGNQPQHF. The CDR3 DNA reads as TGTGCCAGTACTCGCACAGGGTTTGGCAATCAGCCCCAGCATTTT.

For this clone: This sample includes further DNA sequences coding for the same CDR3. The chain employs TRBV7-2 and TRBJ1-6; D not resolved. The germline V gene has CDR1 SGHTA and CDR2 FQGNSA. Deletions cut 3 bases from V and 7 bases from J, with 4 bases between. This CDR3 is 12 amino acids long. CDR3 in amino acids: CASSLRNSPLHF. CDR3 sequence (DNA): TGTGCCAGCAGCTTGAGGAATTCACCCCTCCACTTT.

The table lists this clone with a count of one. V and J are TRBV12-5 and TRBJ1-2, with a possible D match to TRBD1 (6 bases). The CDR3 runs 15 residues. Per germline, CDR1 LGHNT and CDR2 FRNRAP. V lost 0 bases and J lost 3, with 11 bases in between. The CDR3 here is CASGLVPSGDYGYTF. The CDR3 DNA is TGTGCTAGTGGTTTGGTACCCTCAGGGGACTATGGCTACACCTTC.

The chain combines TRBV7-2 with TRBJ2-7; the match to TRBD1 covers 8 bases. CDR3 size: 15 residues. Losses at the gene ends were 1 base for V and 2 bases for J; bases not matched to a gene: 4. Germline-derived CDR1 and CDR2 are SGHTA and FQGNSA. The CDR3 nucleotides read TGTGCCAGCAGCTTAGGGACAGGGAAGGCCTACGAGCAGTACTTC. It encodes CASSLGTGKAYEQYF.

In DNA form, the CDR3 reads TGCGCCAGCAGCCAAGGGACAGTCGACGGCAATCAGCCCCAGCATTTT. It specifies CASSQGTVDGNQPQHF. The chain joins TRBV4-3 to TRBJ1-5, with D perhaps matching TRBD1 (6 bases). V lost 1 base, J lost 2 bases, and 12 bases lay in between. The CDR3 covers 16 residues. Germline CDR1 reads LGHNA; CDR2 reads YSLEER.

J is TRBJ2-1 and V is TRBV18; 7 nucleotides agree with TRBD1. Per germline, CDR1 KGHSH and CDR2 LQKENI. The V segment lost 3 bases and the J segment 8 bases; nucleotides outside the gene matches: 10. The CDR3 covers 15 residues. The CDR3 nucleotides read TGTGCCAGCTCACCTAAGGGACAGAGCTGGGATGAGCAGTTCTTC. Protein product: CASSPKGQSWDEQFF.

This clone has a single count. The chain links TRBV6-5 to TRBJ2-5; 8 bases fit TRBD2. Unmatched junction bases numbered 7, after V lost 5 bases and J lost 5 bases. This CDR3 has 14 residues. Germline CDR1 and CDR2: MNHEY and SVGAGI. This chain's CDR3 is CASSPRGGGETQYF. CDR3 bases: TGTGCCAGCAGTCCCCGGGGGGGCGGGGAGACCCAGTACTTC.

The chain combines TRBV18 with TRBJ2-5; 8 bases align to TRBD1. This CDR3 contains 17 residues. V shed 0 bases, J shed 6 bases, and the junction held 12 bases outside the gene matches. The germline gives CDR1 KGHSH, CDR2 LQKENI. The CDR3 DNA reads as TGTGCCAGCTCACCACCCGGACAGGGTAGTTTTTCCCAGACCCAGTACTTC. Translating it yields CASSPPGQGSFSQTQYF.

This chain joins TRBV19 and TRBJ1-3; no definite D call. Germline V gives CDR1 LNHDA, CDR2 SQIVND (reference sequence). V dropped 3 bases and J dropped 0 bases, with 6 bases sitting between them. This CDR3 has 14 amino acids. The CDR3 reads CASSITVSGNTIYF. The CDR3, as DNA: TGTGCCAGTAGTATCACCGTCTCTGGAAACACCATATATTTT.

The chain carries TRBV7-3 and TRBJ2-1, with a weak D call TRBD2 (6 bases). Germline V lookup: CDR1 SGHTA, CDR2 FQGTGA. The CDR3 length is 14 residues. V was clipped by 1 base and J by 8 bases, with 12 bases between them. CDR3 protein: CASSLMGSGDEQFF. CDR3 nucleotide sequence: TGTGCCAGCAGCTTAATGGGCTCGGGGGATGAGCAGTTCTTC. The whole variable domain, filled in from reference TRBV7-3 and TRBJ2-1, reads GAGVSQTPSNKVTEKGKYVELRCDPISGHTALYWYRQSLGQGPEFLIYFQGTGAADDSGLPNDRFFAVRPEGSVSTLKIQRTERGDSAVYLCASSLMGSGDEQFFGPGTRLTVL.

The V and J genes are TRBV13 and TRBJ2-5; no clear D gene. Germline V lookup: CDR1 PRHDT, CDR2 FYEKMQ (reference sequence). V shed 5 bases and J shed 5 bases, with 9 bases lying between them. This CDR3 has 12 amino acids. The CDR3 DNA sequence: TGTGCCAGCAGCCTGGCCGGCGAGACCCAGTACTTC. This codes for CASSLAGETQYF.

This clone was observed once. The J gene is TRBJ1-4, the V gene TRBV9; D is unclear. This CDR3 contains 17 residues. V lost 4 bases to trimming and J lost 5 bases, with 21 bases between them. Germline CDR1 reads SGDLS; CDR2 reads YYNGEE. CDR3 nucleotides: TGTGCCAGCAGCCGTAGGCACCAGAACGCCCAAAATGAAAAACTGTTTTTT. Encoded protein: CASSRRHQNAQNEKLFF.

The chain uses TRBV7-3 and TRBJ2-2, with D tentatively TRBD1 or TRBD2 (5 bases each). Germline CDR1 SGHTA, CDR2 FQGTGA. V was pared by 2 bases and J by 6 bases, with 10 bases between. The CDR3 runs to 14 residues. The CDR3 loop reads CASSLSGDAGELFF. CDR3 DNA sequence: TGTGCCAGCAGCTTATCTGGGGACGCCGGGGAGCTGTTTTTT.

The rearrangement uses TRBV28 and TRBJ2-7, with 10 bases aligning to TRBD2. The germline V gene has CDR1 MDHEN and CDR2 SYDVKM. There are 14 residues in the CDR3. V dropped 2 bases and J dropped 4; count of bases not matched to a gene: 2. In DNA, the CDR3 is TGTGCCAGCAGTTTAGGTAGCGGGAGGTACGAGCAGTACTTC. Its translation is CASSLGSGRYEQYF.

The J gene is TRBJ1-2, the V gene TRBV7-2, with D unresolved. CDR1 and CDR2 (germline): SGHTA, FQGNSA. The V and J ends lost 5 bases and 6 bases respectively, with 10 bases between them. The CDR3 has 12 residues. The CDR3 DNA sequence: TGTGCCAGCAGCCCGACAAGAAATGGCTACACCTTC. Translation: CASSPTRNGYTF.

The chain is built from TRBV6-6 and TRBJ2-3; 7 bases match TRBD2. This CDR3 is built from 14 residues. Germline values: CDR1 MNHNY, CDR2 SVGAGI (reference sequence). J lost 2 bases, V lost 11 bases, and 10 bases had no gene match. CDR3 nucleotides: TGTGCCGCCCGACTAGCAGCTATCACAGATACGCAGTATTTT. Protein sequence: CAARLAAITDTQYF.

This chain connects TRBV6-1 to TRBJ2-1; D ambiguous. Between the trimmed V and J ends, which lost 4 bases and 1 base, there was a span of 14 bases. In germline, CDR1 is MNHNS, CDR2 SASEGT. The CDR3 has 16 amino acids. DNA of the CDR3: TGTGCCAGCAGTGCCCCCGATCCAGGATCCTACAATGAGCAGTTCTTC. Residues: CASSAPDPGSYNEQFF.

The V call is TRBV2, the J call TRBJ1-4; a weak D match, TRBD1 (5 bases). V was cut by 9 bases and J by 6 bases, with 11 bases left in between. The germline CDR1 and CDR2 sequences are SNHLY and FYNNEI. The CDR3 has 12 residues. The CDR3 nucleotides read TGTGCCAGTGAGCAGGGTTATGAAAAACTGTTTTTT. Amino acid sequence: CASEQGYEKLFF.

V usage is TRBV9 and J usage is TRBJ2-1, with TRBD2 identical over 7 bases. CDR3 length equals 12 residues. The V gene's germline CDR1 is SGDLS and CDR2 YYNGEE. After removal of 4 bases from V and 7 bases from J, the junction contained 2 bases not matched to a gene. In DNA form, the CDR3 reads TGTGCCAGCAGCCTAGCGGCAAATGAGCAGTTCTTC. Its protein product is CASSLAANEQFF.

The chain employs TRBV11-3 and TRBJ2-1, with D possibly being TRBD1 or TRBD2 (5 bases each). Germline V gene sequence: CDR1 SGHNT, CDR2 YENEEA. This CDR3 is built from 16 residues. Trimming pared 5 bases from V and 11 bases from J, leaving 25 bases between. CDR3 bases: TGTGCCAGCAGCCCCCTAAGAGGGGTCCAGGGTGGGAAGCAGTTCTTC. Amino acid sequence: CASSPLRGVQGGKQFF.

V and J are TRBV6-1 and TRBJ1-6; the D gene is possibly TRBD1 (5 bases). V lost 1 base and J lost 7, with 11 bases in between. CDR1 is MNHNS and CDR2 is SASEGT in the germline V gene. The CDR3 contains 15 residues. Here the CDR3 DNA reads TGTGCCAGCAGTGAAGGGCAGGGCCCGAATTCACCCCTCCACTTT. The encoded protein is CASSEGQGPNSPLHF.

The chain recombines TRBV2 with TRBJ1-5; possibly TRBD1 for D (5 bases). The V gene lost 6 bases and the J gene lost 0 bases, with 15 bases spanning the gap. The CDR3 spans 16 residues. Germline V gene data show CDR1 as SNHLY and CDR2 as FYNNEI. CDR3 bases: TGTGCCAGCAGGCTTACAGGTCCTAATAGCAATCAGCCCCAGCATTTT. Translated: CASRLTGPNSNQPQHF.

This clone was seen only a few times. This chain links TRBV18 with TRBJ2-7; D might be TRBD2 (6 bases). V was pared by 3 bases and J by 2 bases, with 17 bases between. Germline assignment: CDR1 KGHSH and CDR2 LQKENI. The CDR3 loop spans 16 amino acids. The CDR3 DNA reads TGTGCCAGCTCACCGCAAGGCGGGACCCCTACCTACGAGCAGTACTTC. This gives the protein CASSPQGGTPTYEQYF. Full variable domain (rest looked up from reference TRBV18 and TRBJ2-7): NAGVMQNPRHLVRRRGQEARLRCSPMKGHSHVYWYRQLPEEGLKFMVYLQKENIIDESGMPKERFSAEFPKEGPSILRIQQVVRGDSAAYFCASSPQGGTPTYEQYFGPGTRLTVT.

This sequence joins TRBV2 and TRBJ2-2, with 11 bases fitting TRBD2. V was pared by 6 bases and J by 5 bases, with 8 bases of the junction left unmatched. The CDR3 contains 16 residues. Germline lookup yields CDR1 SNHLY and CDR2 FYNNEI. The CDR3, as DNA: TGTGCCAGCAGACGTACTAGCGGGAGTTTTACCGGGGAGCTGTTTTTT. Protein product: CASRRTSGSFTGELFF.